Following are 16 T cell receptor beta chains from one sample sequenced in a study of T cells in women clearing cervical HPV infection (dated by TCRdb to 2016 to 2018). Library prep was done by the immunoSEQ multiplex PCR assay. TCRdb obtained this table from immuneACCESS and retained in-frame rearrangements with V and J assigned. These tables miss some clones; where compared with another copy, unresolved V genes account for less than half of the shortfall, and the remainder is unexplained. The sample has some 24,000 clones on record. Approximately 5.5% of the sample goes to the ten largest clones. Material for sequencing was blood buffy coat. These receptors were obtained from a woman aged 18-70 years with a cervical HPV16 infection that either progressed to CIN3+ or cleared (not recorded which).

CDR3 region: CASSLMGPNTGELFF. The DNA read from the CDR3 is TGCGCCAGCAGCTTGATGGGCCCGAACACCGGGGAG. The chain uses TRBV5-1 and TRBJ2-2; no clear D gene. Read sequence stops 3 residues before the CDR3 end, and the germline J gene provides the missing end. Germline V CDR1 and CDR2: SGHRS, YFSETQ. The germline V and J ends were trimmed by 1 base and 0 bases, with 7 bases remaining between them. The length of the CDR3 is 15 residues.

Turning to this clone: The sequenced fragment ends 3 residues before the CDR3 boundary, so the rest is inferred from the germline J gene. The chain couples TRBV15 to TRBJ2-7; D might be TRBD2 (5 bases). Trimming removed 0 bases from V and 0 bases from J, with 12 bases in between. The CDR3 runs to 16 residues. Germline assignment: CDR1 LNHNV and CDR2 YYDKDF (reference sequence). The CDR3 bases that were read are TGTGCCACCAGCAGAGATCTAGCAGGAACCTCCTACGAG. Its translation is CATSRDLAGTSYE. The full CDR3 reads CATSRDLAGTSYEQYF.

In regard to this clone: An end of the junction does not agree with germline; a read error may underlie this. The read terminates 3 residues ahead of where the CDR3 ends, so the germline J gene completes it. The chain couples TRBV7-7 to TRBJ2-3, with D perhaps TRBD1 (6 bases). Germline V gene lookup returns CDR1 SSHAT and CDR2 FNYEAQ (reference sequence). The CDR3 extends over 13 amino acids. The DNA read from the CDR3 is TGTGCTAGCAGCTTGGACAGCCAAGAGACG. It encodes CASSLDSQET. The CDR3 in full is CASSLDSQETQYF.

As regards this clone: The sequence runs out 3 residues before the end of the CDR3; the remainder is reconstructed from the germline J gene. The genes are TRBV2 and TRBJ1-2; D gene uncertain. The CDR3 covers 14 residues. Trimming pared 7 bases from V and 4 bases from J, leaving 16 bases between. Per germline, CDR1 SNHLY and CDR2 FYNNEI. The CDR3 here is CASTLSSGIYGYTF. The part of the CDR3 DNA that was read is TGTGCCAGCACCTTAAGTAGCGGGATCTATGGC.

With regard to this clone: The read is 3 residues too short to cover the CDR3 end, so that end is filled in from the germline J gene. The J gene is TRBJ2-3, the V gene TRBV7-6; 8 bases match TRBD2. V trimming: 5 bases; J trimming: 1 base; junction bases outside the gene matches: 5. The germline CDR1 and CDR2 sequences are SGHVS and FNYEAQ. The CDR3 is 15 amino acids. Here the CDR3 reads CASSLRGGGTDTQYF. Partial CDR3 DNA: TGTGCCAGCAGCCTACGGGGGGGTGGCACAGATACG.

Concerning this clone: The sequenced fragment ends 3 residues before the CDR3 boundary, so the rest is inferred from the germline J gene. The chain employs TRBV5-6 and TRBJ2-7; 7 bases align to TRBD1. CDR1 is SGHDT, CDR2 YYEEEE, per germline. Trimming took 4 bases from V and 6 from J; bases not matched to a gene: 13. The CDR3 covers 15 residues. CDR3 residues: CASSVRDSDGLEQYF. The CDR3 bases that were read are TGTGCCAGCAGCGTCCGGGACAGCGACGGCCTCGAG.

Partial CDR3 DNA: TGTGCCAGCAGCTTAGCAGGGGGCAATGAC. It is translated as CASSLAGGND. Given in full, the CDR3 is CASSLAGGNDYTF. This rearrangement joins TRBV7-6 to TRBJ1-2; 7 bases are shared with TRBD1. Read data end 3 residues before the CDR3 end; the end is taken from the germline J gene. The CDR3 has 13 amino acids. Germline V CDR1 and CDR2: SGHVS, FNYEAQ. The variable domain in full, with the rest retrieved from reference TRBV7-6 and TRBJ1-2, is GAGVSQSPRYKVTKRGQDVALRCDPISGHVSLYWYRQALGQGPEFLTYFNYEAQQDKSGLPNDRFSAERPEGSISTLTIQRTEQRDSAMYRCASSLAGGNDYTFGSGTRLTVV.

Concerning this clone itself: The sequenced fragment ends 3 residues before the CDR3 boundary, so the rest is inferred from the germline J gene. The genes are TRBV7-9 and TRBJ1-5; tentatively, D is TRBD1 (5 bases). This CDR3 comprises 13 residues. Germline V lookup: CDR1 SEHNR, CDR2 FQNEAQ (reference sequence). V was clipped by 4 bases and J by 4 bases, with 8 bases between them. The DNA read from the CDR3 is TGTGCCAGCAGCTCGGACATGAATCAGCCC. It codes for CASSSDMNQP. Given in full, the CDR3 is CASSSDMNQPQHF.

Note on this clone: The read ends 3 residues shy of where the CDR3 ends; the end is completed using the germline J gene. This chain links TRBV6-2 or TRBV6-3 with TRBJ2-2, with a weak D call TRBD1 (6 bases). The V gene's germline CDR1 is MNHEY and CDR2 SVGEGT. The CDR3 is 12 amino acids. CDR3 in amino acids: CASTQGSSPLFF. CDR3 DNA (partial): TGTGCCAGCACCCAGGGGTCTTCACCG.

In regard to this clone: The CDR3 goes on 3 residues after the read ends, and that part is filled in from the germline J gene. This sequence joins TRBV20-1 and TRBJ1-6, with 9 bases lining up with TRBD1. The CDR3 has 15 residues. Trimming removed 0 bases from V and 10 bases from J; junction bases left unmatched: 7. Germline loops: CDR1 DFQATT, CDR2 SNEGSKA (reference sequence). The covered CDR3 bases are TGCAGTGCTAGAGATGCGGGACAGGGAATCTCACCC. It specifies CSARDAGQGISP. The entire CDR3 protein is CSARDAGQGISPLHF.

To note about this clone: The CDR3 goes on 3 residues after the read ends, and that part is filled in from the germline J gene. The chain joins TRBV20-1 to TRBJ2-3, with TRBD1 as a possible D gene (6 bases). The CDR3 loop spans 17 amino acids. The germline CDR1 and CDR2 sequences are DFQATT and SNEGSKA (reference sequence). The germline V and J ends were trimmed by 1 base and 0 bases, with 17 bases remaining between them. The CDR3 DNA, read in part, is TGCAGTGCTAGAGTGGGACAAGGTGTACTTAGCACAGATACG. Protein sequence: CSARVGQGVLSTDT. The full-length CDR3 reads as CSARVGQGVLSTDTQYF.

About this clone: The sequenced fragment ends 3 residues before the CDR3 boundary, so the rest is inferred from the germline J gene. The chain is built from TRBV24-1 and TRBJ2-1; D uncertain. CDR1 and CDR2 from the germline V gene are KGHDR and SFDVKD. The CDR3 extends over 13 amino acids. Trimming cost V 4 bases and J 4 bases, with 7 bases left between them. The CDR3: CATSDADYNEQFF. The sequenced CDR3 bases are TGTGCCACCAGTGACGCGGATTACAATGAG.

Notes on this clone: The read ends 3 residues before the CDR3 terminus; that terminus is restored from the germline J gene. The chain is built from TRBV6-2 or TRBV6-3 and TRBJ1-5; possibly TRBD1 for D (5 bases). Germline CDR1 and CDR2: MNHEY and SVGEGT. V gave up 8 bases and J gave up 7 bases, with 12 bases separating them. The CDR3 runs 12 residues. The CDR3 DNA, read in part, is TGTGCCAGCGGGGCGACCTCCCAGCCC. It translates to CASGATSQP. The full CDR3 is CASGATSQPQHF.

Regarding this clone: Sequencing ends 3 residues short of the CDR3 end; the germline J gene provides the rest. V usage is TRBV29-1 and J usage is TRBJ1-5; 8 bases match TRBD1. Germline CDR1 is SQVTM and CDR2 is ANQGSEA. V shed 6 bases, J shed 9 bases, and the junction held 10 bases outside the gene matches. This CDR3 spans 13 amino acids. Partial CDR3 DNA: TGCAGCGTGGTGACAGGGGCCGCAGGGCCC. It encodes CSVVTGAAGP. The entire CDR3 is CSVVTGAAGPQHF.

Concerning this clone: Read coverage stops 3 residues before the CDR3 terminus; the germline J gene supplies the remainder. The chain joins TRBV7-9 to TRBJ1-5; 7 bases align to TRBD1. The CDR3 consists of 14 residues. Trimming took 4 bases from V and 6 from J; bases not matched to a gene: 6. CDR1 is SEHNR and CDR2 is FQNEAQ in the germline V gene (reference sequence). CDR3 loop: CASSWDSQSQPQHF. Incomplete CDR3 DNA: TGTGCCAGCAGCTGGGACAGTCAGAGTCAGCCC.

Of note for this clone: The CDR3 is cut off 3 residues early in the read; its end comes from the germline J gene. The V and J genes are TRBV19 and TRBJ2-2; possibly TRBD1 for D (6 bases). This CDR3 has 15 amino acids. CDR1 and CDR2 from the germline V gene are LNHDA and SQIVND (reference sequence). Partial CDR3 DNA: TGTGCCAGTACCTGGGACACCTCTGGGGCCAACGTG. Its protein product is CASTWDTSGANV. The entire CDR3 protein is CASTWDTSGANVLFF.